This entry describes one T cell receptor beta chain. This sample was taken from a study of blood T cell repertoires in COVID-19. The wider study: Sites across the United States, Italy and Spain contributed samples from acute and convalescent COVID-19. In each case, the material was cDNA or gDNA derived from T cells, B-cell-depleted T cells, or PBMCs.

Original processing notes: Quantification of nucleated cells was approximated via reference gene primer amplification. TCRdb's copy holds only in-frame clones and misses some; the assay was immunoSEQ multiplex PCR. That table supplies the V and J calls and clone size; D and trimming were determined from the DNA. The sample holds fewer than 130,000 clones, 87% seen once. This receptor was identified in a human donor in a cohort sampled during active COVID-19. The sequencing sample was made of peripheral blood.

CDR3 amino acids: CASSGLAGGPTGTDTQYF. The DNA of the CDR3 is TGTGCCAGCAGCGGGCTAGCGGGGGGGCCAACGGGGACAGATACGCAGTATTTT. The chain joins TRBV4-2 to TRBJ2-3; 12 bases align to TRBD2. There are 18 residues in the CDR3. The J segment lost 3 bases and the V segment lost 5 bases, leaving 12 bases of the junction unmatched. Looked up from germline, CDR1 is LGHNA and CDR2 is YNFKEQ.